The 20 T cell receptor beta chains presented below share a single source sample, sequenced in a study of cytomegalovirus exposure and HLA in healthy donors. Profiling relied on immunoSEQ multiplex PCR, and the TCRdb table lists in-frame clones only, not all of them. Altogether around 60,000 clones are present, about 94% being singletons, with the ten largest covering approximately 4.5%. The specimen was PBMCs. Receptor source: a man aged 18 to 29 in good health and CMV-seropositive.

The V gene is TRBV4-3, the J gene TRBJ2-7, with D maybe TRBD1 (5 bases). The CDR3 is made up of 17 amino acids. Germline values: CDR1 LGHNA, CDR2 YSLEER. V lost 0 bases and J 3 bases, leaving 18 bases between the germline ends. CDR3 in amino acids: CASSQDRQPLELYEQYF. Here the CDR3 DNA reads TGCGCCAGCAGCCAAGACAGACAGCCATTAGAACTCTACGAGCAGTACTTC.

This clone was seen only once. V usage is TRBV27 and J usage is TRBJ2-7; 8 positions match TRBD1. This CDR3 spans 14 amino acids. From germline, CDR1 is MNHEY and CDR2 SMNVEV (reference sequence). Trimming cost V 9 bases and J 3 bases; bases outside gene matches: 10. This CDR3 is CASRDRDRNYEQYF. CDR3 sequence (DNA): TGTGCCAGTAGAGATCGGGACAGGAACTACGAGCAGTACTTC.

This clone is labeled as medium-sized (0.01 to 0.1%). The chain recombines TRBV28 with TRBJ2-6, with D tentatively TRBD2 (6 bases). CDR1 MDHEN and CDR2 SYDVKM come from the germline V gene. V lost 8 bases to trimming and J lost 0 bases, with 14 bases between them. The CDR3 has 16 amino acids. The CDR3 sequence: CASAGGPSSGANVLTF. The CDR3 DNA sequence: TGTGCCAGCGCCGGAGGGCCCAGCTCTGGGGCCAACGTCCTGACTTTC.

J is TRBJ1-1 and V is TRBV6-1; 11 bases align to TRBD1. CDR1 and CDR2 (germline): MNHNS, SASEGT. The CDR3 spans 17 residues. With 0 bases clipped from V and 5 bases from J, the junction kept 8 bases outside the gene matches. CDR3 sequence: CASSEALGDRGGTEAFF. In DNA form, the CDR3 reads TGTGCCAGCAGTGAAGCGCTAGGGGACAGGGGGGGGACTGAAGCTTTCTTT.

The rearrangement joins TRBV28 to TRBJ2-7, with a weak D call TRBD1 (6 bases). The CDR3 covers 14 residues. With 6 bases removed from V and 0 bases from J, the gap between germline ends came to 12 bases. Looked up from germline, CDR1 is MDHEN and CDR2 is SYDVKM. DNA for the CDR3: TGTGCCAGCAGCCAACAACAGGGCTCCTACGAGCAGTACTTC. Translated: CASSQQQGSYEQYF.

The chain combines TRBV5-8 with TRBJ1-2, with a weak D call TRBD1 (6 bases). This CDR3 region has 13 residues. Per the germline V gene, CDR1 is SGHTS and CDR2 is YDEGEE. V was shortened by 1 base and J by 6 bases, with 10 bases between the two germline ends. The CDR3 reads CASSLPGGDGYTF. The CDR3 DNA follows: TGTGCCAGCAGCTTGCCGGGGGGCGATGGCTACACCTTC.

The V call is TRBV12-5, the J call TRBJ1-2, with 10 bases identical to TRBD1. V was clipped by 0 bases and J by 6 bases; unmatched bases: 4. Germline CDR1 is LGHNT and CDR2 is FRNRAP. The CDR3 length is 15 residues. The CDR3 reads CASGLVRDRGNGYTF. The CDR3 DNA is TGTGCTAGTGGTTTGGTACGGGACAGGGGTAATGGCTACACCTTC. Using reference TRBV12-5 and TRBJ1-2 for the parts outside the CDR3, the full variable domain is DARVTQTPRHKVTEMGQEVTMRCQPILGHNTVFWYRQTMMQGLELLAYFRNRAPLDDSGMPKDRFSAEMPDATLATLKIQPSEPRDSAVYFCASGLVRDRGNGYTFGSGTRLTVV.

V is TRBV6-5 and J is TRBJ2-2; 8 nucleotides match TRBD1. CDR3 length equals 15 residues. Germline CDR1 and CDR2: MNHEY and SVGAGI. V dropped 6 bases and J dropped 2; count of bases not matched to a gene: 5. The CDR3 region has the DNA TGTGCCAGCAGCCCGGGACAGGACAACACCGGGGAGCTGTTTTTT. Protein: CASSPGQDNTGELFF.

The chain links TRBV7-3 to TRBJ2-3, with 7 positions matching TRBD2. There are 14 residues in the CDR3. The germline CDR1 and CDR2 sequences are SGHTA and FQGTGA. With 2 bases clipped from V and 5 bases from J, the junction kept 4 bases outside the gene matches. The DNA of the CDR3 is TGTGCCAGCAGCTTAGCGGGAGATCTAGATACGCAGTATTTT. Protein sequence: CASSLAGDLDTQYF.

The chain employs TRBV28 and TRBJ1-3; 7 nucleotides align to TRBD1. Germline V gives CDR1 MDHEN, CDR2 SYDVKM. V trimming: 1 base; J trimming: 2 bases; junction bases outside the gene matches: 8. The length of the CDR3 is 17 residues. The CDR3 is CASSLFDRAYPGNTIYF. For the CDR3, the DNA is TGTGCCAGCAGTTTATTTGACAGGGCTTACCCTGGAAACACCATATATTTT.

The chain has TRBV30 and TRBJ1-2; no reliable D call. V dropped 2 bases and J dropped 4 bases, with 5 bases sitting between them. CDR1 and CDR2 from the germline V gene are GTSNPN and SVGIG (reference sequence). CDR3 length: 11 amino acids. The CDR3 DNA reads as TGTGCCTGGAGTCCAGTCTATGGCTACACCTTC. This gives the protein CAWSPVYGYTF.

The V call is TRBV18, the J call TRBJ1-1, with D tentatively TRBD1 (6 bases). Germline V gives CDR1 KGHSH, CDR2 LQKENI. The CDR3 has 16 amino acids. The ends were cut back, 8 bases at V and 1 base at J, with 20 bases in the middle. The CDR3 nucleotides read TGTGCCAGCGGGAAAACCCGGACAGAGGCGAACACTGAAGCTTTCTTT. Translated, it gives CASGKTRTEANTEAFF.

This chain joins TRBV11-3 and TRBJ2-1; TRBD2 matches at 8 bases. From germline, CDR1 is SGHNT and CDR2 YENEEA. V gave up 1 base and J gave up 5 bases; unmatched junction bases: 4. This CDR3 comprises 15 residues. The CDR3 DNA reads TGTGCCAGCAGCTTAGGTAGCGGGGTCCACAATGAGCAGTTCTTC. As protein: CASSLGSGVHNEQFF. Together with reference TRBV11-3 and TRBJ2-1, the CDR3 gives the full variable domain: EAGVVQSPRYKIIEKKQPVAFWCNPISGHNTLYWYLQNLGQGPELLIRYENEEAVDDSQLPKDRFSAERLKGVDSTLKIQPAELGDSAVYLCASSLGSGVHNEQFFGPGTRLTVL.

The rearrangement uses TRBV5-6 and TRBJ1-1, with D unresolved. V dropped 4 bases and J dropped 2 bases, with 15 bases sitting between them. Germline V CDR1 and CDR2: SGHDT, YYEEEE. The CDR3 consists of 15 residues. The CDR3 region has the DNA TGTGCCAGCAGCGGACTGGGCCCGCTAAACACTGAAGCTTTCTTT. Residues: CASSGLGPLNTEAFF.

V and J are TRBV19 and TRBJ2-3; unclear D gene. Germline lookup yields CDR1 LNHDA and CDR2 SQIVND (reference sequence). Trimming stripped 4 bases from V and 0 bases from J, with 14 bases between. This CDR3 contains 16 residues. The CDR3 reads CASSTTPPRSTDTQYF. In DNA, the CDR3 is TGTGCCAGTAGTACCACCCCTCCGCGGAGCACAGATACGCAGTATTTT.

This clone showed up just once. The chain recombines TRBV6-5 with TRBJ2-1; 10 bases are shared with TRBD1. The CDR3 sequence is 16 residues long. CDR1 and CDR2 from the germline V gene are MNHEY and SVGAGI. After removal of 2 bases from V and 5 bases from J, the junction contained 6 bases not matched to a gene. The CDR3 spells CASSYPGTGEDNEQFF. CDR3 DNA: TGTGCCAGCAGTTACCCCGGGACAGGGGAGGACAATGAGCAGTTCTTC.

The rearrangement uses TRBV28 and TRBJ2-6, with TRBD1 identical over 9 bases. Unmatched junction bases numbered 7, after V lost 5 bases and J lost 2 bases. This CDR3 spans 17 amino acids. Germline values: CDR1 MDHEN, CDR2 SYDVKM. This CDR3 reads CASSTGQGLAGANVLTF. In DNA form, the CDR3 reads TGTGCCAGCAGTACCGGACAGGGGCTGGCTGGGGCCAACGTCCTGACTTTC.

The chain is built from TRBV5-5 and TRBJ2-7; no clear D. The CDR3 is made up of 15 amino acids. The ends were cut back, 1 base at V and 6 bases at J, with 17 bases in the middle. The V gene's germline CDR1 is SGHKS and CDR2 YYEKEE (reference sequence). DNA of the CDR3: TGTGCCAGCAGCTTGTTTGACACATTGGAATCCGAGCAGTACTTC. This codes for CASSLFDTLESEQYF.

The CDR3 region is CASSSEGQPQHF. DNA for the CDR3: TGTGCCAGCAGCTCCGAGGGTCAGCCCCAGCATTTT. The chain is built from TRBV7-9 and TRBJ1-5; D gene uncertain. Per the germline V gene, CDR1 is SEHNR and CDR2 is FQNEAQ (reference sequence). V gave up 4 bases and J gave up 6 bases, with 7 bases separating them. The CDR3 has 12 amino acids.

J is TRBJ1-3 and V is TRBV4-1; 10 nucleotides match TRBD1. The CDR3 is 17 amino acids. Trimming took 0 bases from V and 8 from J; bases not matched to a gene: 10. Germline-derived CDR1 and CDR2 are MGHRA and YSYEKL. CDR3 region: CASSQEGVDRGFDTIYF. CDR3 nucleotides: TGCGCCAGCAGCCAAGAAGGCGTGGACAGGGGGTTTGACACCATATATTTT.